The 27 T cell receptor beta chains presented below share a single source sample, sequenced in a study of T cell responses to AZD1222 COVID-19 vaccine. This table comes from immunoSEQ multiplex PCR, and its TCRdb copy is limited to in-frame clones, with some not included. This sample has more than 95,000 clones, with around nine tenths found just once. The input for sequencing was peripheral blood, taken on day 0 of MenACWY control vaccination. All receptors derive from an adult in good health.

The V call is TRBV19, the J call TRBJ2-3; a possible D gene is TRBD1 (6 bases). The CDR3 spans 14 residues. Deletions cut 6 bases from V and 1 base from J, with 11 bases between. Germline CDR1 is LNHDA and CDR2 is SQIVND (reference sequence). The CDR3: CASRQQGRTDTQYF. DNA for the CDR3: TGTGCCAGTAGACAACAGGGACGCACAGATACGCAGTATTTT.

The chain carries TRBV5-4 and TRBJ2-2; the match to TRBD1 covers 7 bases. Germline V gene data show CDR1 as SGHNT and CDR2 as YYREEE (reference sequence). This CDR3 contains 15 residues. V dropped 4 bases and J dropped 3; count of bases not matched to a gene: 6. Here the CDR3 DNA reads TGTGCCAGCAGCCCAGGGGGTCGAGACACCGGGGAGCTGTTTTTT. Translating it yields CASSPGGRDTGELFF.

V is TRBV7-9 and J is TRBJ2-2, with 7 bases that match TRBD1. Trimming removed 7 bases from V and 5 bases from J; junction bases left unmatched: 7. The CDR3 sequence is 14 residues long. Germline-derived CDR1 and CDR2 are SEHNR and FQNEAQ (reference sequence). CDR3 loop: CASTTRGSTGELFF. The DNA for the CDR3 is TGTGCCAGCACAACCAGGGGGAGTACCGGGGAGCTGTTTTTT.

This chain uses TRBV7-9 with TRBJ1-1, with a possible D match to TRBD1 (6 bases). The CDR3 covers 14 residues. V lost 2 bases to trimming and J lost 3 bases, with 10 bases between them. CDR1 and CDR2 from the germline V gene are SEHNR and FQNEAQ (reference sequence). The CDR3 is CASSLQQGDTEAFF. CDR3 nucleotides: TGTGCCAGCAGCTTACAACAGGGTGACACTGAAGCTTTCTTT.

The chain couples TRBV4-2 to TRBJ2-3; D unresolved. V was trimmed by 0 bases and J by 5 bases, leaving 18 bases between them. CDR3 length: 17 residues. Germline CDR1 and CDR2: LGHNA and YNFKEQ. CDR3 protein: CASSQEAIGGGGDTQYF. The CDR3 region has the DNA TGTGCCAGCAGCCAAGAAGCCATAGGCGGCGGCGGAGATACGCAGTATTTT.

This chain joins TRBV4-1 and TRBJ1-1; D is unclear. The V end lost 0 bases, the J end lost 6 bases, and 8 bases lay between the germline ends. Germline CDR1 is MGHRA and CDR2 is YSYEKL. This CDR3 region has 13 residues. CDR3 loop: CASSQDLRAEAFF. CDR3 DNA sequence: TGCGCCAGCAGCCAAGATCTAAGGGCTGAAGCTTTCTTT.

In this sample, this clone turned up once. The rearrangement joins TRBV5-1 to TRBJ1-1; D is perhaps TRBD1 (6 bases). The CDR3 length is 14 residues. CDR1 and CDR2 from the germline V gene are SGHRS and YFSETQ. The germline V and J ends were trimmed by 4 bases and 6 bases, with 16 bases remaining between them. The DNA of the CDR3 is TGCGCCAGCAGCCCAACCGGCCCAGGGGCTGAAGCTTTCTTT. Its protein is CASSPTGPGAEAFF.

The chain couples TRBV5-1 to TRBJ2-1; unclear D gene. The CDR3 is 12 amino acids. From germline, CDR1 is SGHRS and CDR2 YFSETQ. V gave up 4 bases and J gave up 5 bases, with 7 bases separating them. This CDR3 reads CASSRADNEQFF. The DNA for the CDR3 is TGCGCCAGCAGCCGCGCGGACAATGAGCAGTTCTTC.

The chain links TRBV10-3 to TRBJ2-1; D assignment may be TRBD1 or TRBD2 (6 bases each). With 1 base removed from V and 7 bases from J, the gap between germline ends came to 17 bases. Germline CDR1 ENHRY, CDR2 SYGVKD. This CDR3 region has 16 residues. The CDR3 spells CAISELEGGPINEQFF. Here the CDR3 DNA reads TGTGCCATCAGTGAGTTGGAGGGGGGCCCGATTAATGAGCAGTTCTTC.

The table lists this clone with a count of one. The chain links TRBV6-5 to TRBJ1-2, with a tentative D call TRBD1 (5 bases). Trimming removed 8 bases at V and 6 bases at J, with 22 bases between. From germline, CDR1 is MNHEY and CDR2 SVGAGI. The CDR3 covers 15 residues. The CDR3 nucleotides are TGTGCCAGCCTCGGACTCGGGACGGTGGGGAATGGCTACACCTTC. Its protein is CASLGLGTVGNGYTF.

The chain employs TRBV9 and TRBJ2-6, with D perhaps matching TRBD2 (5 bases). Per the germline V gene, CDR1 is SGDLS and CDR2 is YYNGEE. Trimming took 7 bases from V and 1 from J, leaving 6 bases between them. The CDR3 consists of 13 residues. The CDR3 nucleotides read TGTGCCAGCGGGAGTTCTGGGGCCAACGTCCTGACTTTC. Translation gives CASGSSGANVLTF.

The rearrangement links TRBV18 to TRBJ1-3; TRBD1 is a possible D gene (6 bases). V shed 5 bases and J shed 0 bases, with 14 bases lying between them. Germline values: CDR1 KGHSH, CDR2 LQKENI. The CDR3 covers 16 residues. CDR3 sequence reads: CASSSETGSSGNTIYF. The CDR3 nucleotides read TGTGCCAGCTCATCAGAAACAGGGTCCTCTGGAAACACCATATATTTT.

The chain carries TRBV6-5 and TRBJ1-1; D unclear. CDR3 length equals 15 residues. Germline V CDR1 and CDR2: MNHEY, SVGAGI. The ends were cut back, 5 bases at V and 4 bases at J, with 17 bases in the middle. The CDR3 region is CASSPYRRVATEAFF. In DNA, the CDR3 is TGTGCCAGCAGTCCCTACCGGAGGGTAGCCACTGAAGCTTTCTTT.

The rearrangement joins TRBV5-8 to TRBJ2-3, with D hard to call. The germline V and J ends were trimmed by 5 bases and 4 bases, with 8 bases remaining between them. CDR1 and CDR2 (germline): SGHTS, YDEGEE. The CDR3 runs to 12 residues. CDR3: CASRSDADTQYF. In DNA, the CDR3 is TGTGCCAGCAGATCGGACGCAGATACGCAGTATTTT. The variable domain in full, with the rest retrieved from reference TRBV5-8 and TRBJ2-3, is EAGVTQSPTHLIKTRGQQATLRCSPISGHTSVYWYQQALGLGLQFLLWYDEGEERNRGNFPPRFSGRQFPNYSSELNVNALELEDSALYLCASRSDADTQYFGPGTRLTVL.

CDR3 bases: TGTGCCAGCAGCAAAAAGACAGGACTCACCCGGGGAGGCTACACCTTC. Encoded protein: CASSKKTGLTRGGYTF. The V gene is TRBV21-1, the J gene TRBJ1-2; the table's D call, TRBD1, was not checked against the DNA. TRBV21-1 is an annotated pseudogene. The CDR3 covers 16 residues.

This clone was counted a single time. The gene calls are TRBV4-1 and TRBJ2-2; 7 positions agree with TRBD1. J lost 5 bases, V lost 6 bases, and 3 bases had no gene match. The CDR3 is 13 residues long. Germline V gene data show CDR1 as MGHRA and CDR2 as YSYEKL. The CDR3 DNA reads as TGCGCCAGCAGGGGACAGCGAACCGGGGAGCTGTTTTTT. Amino acids: CASRGQRTGELFF.

This clone showed up just once. The J gene is TRBJ2-7, the V gene TRBV6-2 or TRBV6-3; the D gene could be TRBD1 or TRBD2 (5 bases each). CDR3 length: 15 amino acids. Trimming stripped 3 bases from V and 2 bases from J, with 14 bases between. Germline CDR1 reads MNHEY; CDR2 reads SVGEGT. CDR3 protein: CASSYQGNGAYEQYF. CDR3 DNA: TGTGCCAGCAGTTATCAGGGTAACGGGGCCTACGAGCAGTACTTC.

This clone has more than one count but fewer than ten. This chain connects TRBV5-4 to TRBJ2-7; D unclear. This CDR3 region has 13 residues. Trimming pared 0 bases from V and 5 bases from J, leaving 9 bases between. Germline V gene sequence: CDR1 SGHNT, CDR2 YYREEE (reference sequence). Written as DNA, the CDR3 is TGTGCCAGCAGCTTGGGGAGACTGGACGAGCAGTACTTC. Translation: CASSLGRLDEQYF. The full variable domain, completed using reference TRBV5-4 and TRBJ2-7, is ETGVTQSPTHLIKTRGQQVTLRCSSQSGHNTVSWYQQALGQGPQFIFQYYREEENGRGNFPPRFSGLQFPNYSSELNVNALELDDSALYLCASSLGRLDEQYFGPGTRLTVT.

This chain joins TRBV5-1 and TRBJ1-2, with D tentatively TRBD1 (5 bases). There are 14 residues in the CDR3. The germline V and J ends were trimmed by 7 bases and 1 base, with 14 bases remaining between them. Germline V lookup: CDR1 SGHRS, CDR2 YFSETQ. CDR3: CASAPGLINYGYTF. As DNA, the CDR3 is TGCGCCAGCGCCCCGGGACTCATTAACTATGGCTACACCTTC.

The chain recombines TRBV11-3 with TRBJ1-1; D unclear. CDR3 length equals 12 residues. Trimming took 2 bases from V and 11 from J, leaving 12 bases between them. CDR1 is SGHNT and CDR2 is YENEEA in the germline V gene. CDR3 in amino acids: CASSLKPTSAFF. DNA for the CDR3: TGTGCCAGCAGCTTAAAGCCAACTTCTGCTTTCTTT.

The V gene is TRBV4-3, the J gene TRBJ2-7; 7 bases map to TRBD2. The CDR3 has 17 amino acids. Losses at the gene ends were 0 bases for V and 5 bases for J; bases not matched to a gene: 13. Germline V lookup: CDR1 LGHNA, CDR2 YSLEER. CDR3 nucleotide sequence: TGCGCCAGCAGCCAAGATAGTGGAGGGAGGGCCCTCCACGAGCAGTACTTC. It translates to CASSQDSGGRALHEQYF.

The genes are TRBV6-6 and TRBJ2-1; D remains unclear. This CDR3 comprises 12 residues. V was pared by 7 bases and J by 8 bases, with 12 bases between. The germline V gene encodes CDR1 MNHNY and CDR2 SVGAGI (reference sequence). CDR3 amino acids: CASTTQLHEQFF. The DNA for the CDR3 is TGTGCCAGCACCACGCAGTTACATGAGCAGTTCTTC.

This chain joins TRBV6-5 and TRBJ1-5, with D unclear. The germline V gene has CDR1 MNHEY and CDR2 SVGAGI. The CDR3 is 15 amino acids. V dropped 7 bases and J dropped 9 bases, with 22 bases sitting between them. The CDR3 region has the DNA TGTGCCAGCAAACCTGGCGGAGCTATCATGCGGCCCCAGCATTTT. It yields the protein CASKPGGAIMRPQHF.

V and J are TRBV9 and TRBJ2-5; D might be TRBD2 (6 bases). Looked up from germline, CDR1 is SGDLS and CDR2 is YYNGEE. This CDR3 comprises 14 residues. V was shortened by 0 bases and J by 6 bases, with 12 bases between the two germline ends. The CDR3 loop reads CASSVDGSQQTQYF. The CDR3 nucleotides read TGTGCCAGCAGCGTAGACGGGAGCCAGCAGACCCAGTACTTC.

V gene TRBV24-1 combines with J gene TRBJ2-3, with 9 positions matching TRBD2. The CDR3 has 18 residues. The germline V gene has CDR1 KGHDR and CDR2 SFDVKD. The trim removed 7 bases at V and 0 bases at J, leaving 13 bases unmatched. The CDR3 DNA sequence: TGTGCCACCAGCAAGGGGCGAGGACTAGCGATGAGCACAGATACGCAGTATTTT. Translated: CATSKGRGLAMSTDTQYF.

The chain recombines TRBV3-1 (or the pseudogene TRBV3-2) with TRBJ1-1, with 11 bases aligning to TRBD1. This CDR3 spans 14 amino acids. V trimming: 0 bases; J trimming: 11 bases; junction bases outside the gene matches: 5. Germline CDR1 is LGHDT and CDR2 is YNNKEL (reference sequence). CDR3 loop: CASSQDRTGGRAFF. The CDR3 DNA reads TGTGCCAGCAGCCAAGATCGGACAGGGGGCCGGGCTTTCTTT.

CDR3 coding DNA: TGTGCCAGCAGACAGAACTACAGGGCTCACGGGGAGCTGTTTTTT. Translated, it gives CASRQNYRAHGELFF. The chain links TRBV7-8 to TRBJ2-2, with a weak D call TRBD1 (6 bases). CDR3 length equals 15 residues. V was cut by 6 bases and J by 7 bases, with 18 bases left in between. Germline V gene lookup returns CDR1 SGHVS and CDR2 FQNEAQ.